The source of this T cell receptor beta chain is a study of post-analysis software for immune sequencing data. General study findings and limits: Controls had lower frequencies than patients of a handful of TRBV segments, which included TRBV5-6, TRBV5-1 and TRBV20-1.

Unique molecular identifiers were built into the TCR beta cDNA libraries. TCRdb independently ran MiXCR on the PCR reads; one entry per CDR3 protein. The sample gives 750,000 to 950,000 distinct CDR3 sequences, approximately 57% of which show up once; roughly 4.4% is in the top ten. Deletions cut 3 bases from V and 1 base from J, with 13 bases between. This CDR3 contains 15 residues. Looked up from germline, CDR1 is SGHRS and CDR2 is YFSETQ. In regard to this clonotype: Its target is unknown.

V usage is TRBV5-1 and J usage is TRBJ2-5, with a weak D call TRBD2 (6 bases). This receptor was obtained from a girl between 5 and 17 years old with multiple sclerosis. The sequenced material came from blood. CDR3 protein: CASSSRGTPQETQYF. Written as DNA, the CDR3 is TGCGCCAGCAGCTCTCGGGGGACCCCCCAAGAGACCCAGTACTTC.